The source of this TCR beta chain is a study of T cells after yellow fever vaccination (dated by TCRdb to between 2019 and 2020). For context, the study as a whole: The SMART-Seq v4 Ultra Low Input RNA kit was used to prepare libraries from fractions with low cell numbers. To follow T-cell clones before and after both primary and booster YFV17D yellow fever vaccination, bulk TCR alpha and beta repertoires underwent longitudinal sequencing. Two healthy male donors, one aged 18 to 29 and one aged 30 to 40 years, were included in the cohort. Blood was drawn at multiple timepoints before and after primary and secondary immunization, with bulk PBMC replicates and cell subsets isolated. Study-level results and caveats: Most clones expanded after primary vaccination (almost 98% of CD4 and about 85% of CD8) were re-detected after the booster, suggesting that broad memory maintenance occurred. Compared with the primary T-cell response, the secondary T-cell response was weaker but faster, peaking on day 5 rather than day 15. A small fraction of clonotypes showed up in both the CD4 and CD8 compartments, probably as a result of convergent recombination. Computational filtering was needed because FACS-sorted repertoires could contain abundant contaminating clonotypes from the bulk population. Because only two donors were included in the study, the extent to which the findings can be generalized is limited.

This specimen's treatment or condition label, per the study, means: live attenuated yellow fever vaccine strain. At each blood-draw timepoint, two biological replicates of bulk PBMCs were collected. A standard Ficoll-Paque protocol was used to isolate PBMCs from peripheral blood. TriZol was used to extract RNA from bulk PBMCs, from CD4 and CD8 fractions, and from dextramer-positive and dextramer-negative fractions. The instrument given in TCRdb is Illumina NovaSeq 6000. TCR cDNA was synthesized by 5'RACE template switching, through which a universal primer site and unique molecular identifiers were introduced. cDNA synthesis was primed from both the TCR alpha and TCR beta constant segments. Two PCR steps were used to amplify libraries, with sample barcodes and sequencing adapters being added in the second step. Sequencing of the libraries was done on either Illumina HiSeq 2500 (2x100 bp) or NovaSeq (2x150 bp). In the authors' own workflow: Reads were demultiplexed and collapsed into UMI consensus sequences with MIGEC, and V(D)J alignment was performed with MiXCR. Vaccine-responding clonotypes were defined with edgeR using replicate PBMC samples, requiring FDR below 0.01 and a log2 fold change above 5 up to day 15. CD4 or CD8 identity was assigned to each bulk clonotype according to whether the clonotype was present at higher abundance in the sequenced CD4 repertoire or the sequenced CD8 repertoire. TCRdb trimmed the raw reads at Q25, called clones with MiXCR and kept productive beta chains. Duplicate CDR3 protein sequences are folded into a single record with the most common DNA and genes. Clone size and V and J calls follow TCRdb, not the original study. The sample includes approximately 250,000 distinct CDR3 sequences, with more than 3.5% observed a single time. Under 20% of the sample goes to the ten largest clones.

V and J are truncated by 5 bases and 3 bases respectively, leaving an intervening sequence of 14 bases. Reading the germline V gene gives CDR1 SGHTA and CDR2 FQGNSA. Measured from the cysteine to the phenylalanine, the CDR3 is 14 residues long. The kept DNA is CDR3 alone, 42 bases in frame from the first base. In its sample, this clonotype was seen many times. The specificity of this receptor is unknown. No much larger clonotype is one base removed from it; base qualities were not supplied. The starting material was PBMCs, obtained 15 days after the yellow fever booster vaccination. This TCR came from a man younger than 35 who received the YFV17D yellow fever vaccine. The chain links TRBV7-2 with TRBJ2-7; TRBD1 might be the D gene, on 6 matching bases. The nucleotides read TGTGCCAGCAGCCCGTCCGGGACAAGCTACGAGCAGTACTTC. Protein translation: CASSPSGTSYEQYF.